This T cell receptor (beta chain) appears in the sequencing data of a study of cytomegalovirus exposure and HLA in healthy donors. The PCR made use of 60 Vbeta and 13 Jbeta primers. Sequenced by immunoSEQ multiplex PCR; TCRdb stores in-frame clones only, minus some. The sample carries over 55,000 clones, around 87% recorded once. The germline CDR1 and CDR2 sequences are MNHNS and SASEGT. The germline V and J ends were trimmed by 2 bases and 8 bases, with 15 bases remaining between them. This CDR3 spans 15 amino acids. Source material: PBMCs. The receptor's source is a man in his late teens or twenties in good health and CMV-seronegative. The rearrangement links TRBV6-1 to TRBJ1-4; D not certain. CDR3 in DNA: TGTGCCAGCAGTGAAAGTGAGGAAGGAGGGGAAAAACTGTTTTTT. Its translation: CASSESEEGGEKLFF.